This T cell receptor (beta chain) was sequenced in a study of cytomegalovirus exposure and HLA in healthy donors. As concerns this clone: Its antigen remains unknown.

The PCR used 60 Vbeta and 13 Jbeta primers. Sequencing was performed with immunoSEQ multiplex PCR; in TCRdb, only in-frame clones are kept and a portion is missing. The data contain around 98,000 clones, 75% to 80% of them singletons. J was trimmed by 0 bases and V by 5 bases; bases with no gene match: 4. The CDR3 runs to 16 residues. Germline V lookup: CDR1 SGHRS, CDR2 YFSETQ. Study-level results: Follow-up analysis later connected one missense variant in DCLRE1C with trimming of TCR beta V- and J-genes. What a later analysis reportedly showed was that an Asian-associated ancestry cluster had fewer N-insertions than the roughly 670-donor mean.

Sequencing was carried out using PBMCs. The TCR comes from a woman aged 40-49 years in good health and CMV-seronegative. The chain combines TRBV5-1 with TRBJ2-5; TRBD2 matches 13 bases. This CDR3 reads CASRTSGGTYQETQYF. The CDR3 region has the DNA TGCGCCAGCAGGACTAGCGGGGGGACGTACCAAGAGACCCAGTACTTC.